The clone carrying this T cell receptor beta chain was observed a single time. Its target is unknown. Both 60 Vbeta primers and 13 Jbeta primers went into the PCR. Using immunoSEQ multiplex PCR, the repertoire was profiled, and TCRdb retains in-frame clones only, with some absent. The table shows about 100,000 clones, with less than 85% occurring only once. This record belongs to a study of cytomegalovirus exposure and HLA in healthy donors. Overall study findings and caveats: Most of the CMV-associated TCR beta chains (in a later analysis) appeared to be HLA-restricted. The authors later found HLA-associated TCR beta chains more clonally expanded than equally common others.

The CDR3 length is 14 residues. V dropped 6 bases and J dropped 3; count of bases not matched to a gene: 6. Germline CDR1 and CDR2: MDHEN and SYDVKM. This clonotype was sampled from a woman under 30 in good health and CMV-seropositive. V gene TRBV28 combines with J gene TRBJ1-2, with 8 bases matching TRBD1. Sequences were obtained from PBMCs. CDR3 protein: CASRTGVHHYGYTF. CDR3 coding DNA: TGTGCCAGCAGGACAGGGGTCCACCACTATGGCTACACCTTC.